The clone carrying this T cell receptor (beta chain) was recorded only once. This entry comes from a study of cytomegalovirus exposure and HLA in healthy donors. Study information: A later analysis reported the same platform for the 100 to 150 validation repertoires and the roughly 700 first-cohort repertoires.

Separate from the approximately 670-subject first cohort, the approximately 120-subject validation cohort was the one that the donors belonged to. Unmatched junction bases numbered 8, after V lost 3 bases and J lost 6 bases. From germline, CDR1 is MNHEY and CDR2 SMNVEV (reference sequence). The CDR3 sequence is 14 residues long. The method was immunoSEQ multiplex PCR; TCRdb's version includes in-frame clones alone and lacks a portion of them. The sample holds about 240,000 clones, about 86% seen once. The sample was PBMCs. This clonotype was obtained from a woman aged 30 to 39 in good health and CMV-seropositive. The V and J genes are TRBV27 and TRBJ2-7, with 7 positions matching TRBD1. The CDR3: CASSFHVAGGEQYF. The CDR3 DNA reads TGTGCCAGCAGTTTTCACGTGGCAGGGGGCGAGCAGTACTTC.